At least ten counts were recorded for the clone carrying this T cell receptor beta chain. The antigen is undetermined. TCRdb passed the RT-PCR reads through MiXCR, listing each CDR3 protein once. The sample has roughly 500,000 distinct CDR3 sequences; about 17% are singletons. This sample is part of a study of response to subunit inactivated influenza vaccine. Whole-study results and caveats: Each seasonal flu vaccination may recruit only limited new T cells, authors suggested.

The CDR3 has 12 residues. V lost 3 bases to trimming and J lost 5 bases, with 8 bases between them. The J gene is TRBJ2-7, the V gene TRBV12-3 or TRBV12-4, with D tentatively TRBD2 (5 bases). This sequence originates from a man aged 50 to 69 who received an inactivated influenza vaccine. This sample comprised CD4+ T cells sorted from PBMCs, obtained around 25 months after vaccination. The CDR3 spells CASSFRRNEQYF. The CDR3 DNA reads TGTGCCAGCAGTTTTCGGAGGAACGAGCAGTACTTC.